The clone carrying this TCR beta chain has only a few counts. V lost 2 bases and J 2 bases, leaving 7 bases between the germline ends. The CDR3 spans 13 residues. CDR1 MDHEN and CDR2 SYDVKM come from the germline V gene. Time point defined: sample taken at primary tumor resection. TCRdb independently ran MiXCR on the 5' RACE reads; one entry per CDR3 protein. The sample includes about 8,000 distinct CDR3 sequences, 9% to 10% of them seen just once. This sample was taken from a study of spatial heterogeneity in lung cancer. The material sequenced was normal lung tissue next to the tumor, taken at surgery. This sequence originates from a male donor with early-stage non-small cell lung cancer. The gene calls are TRBV28 and TRBJ2-7; D is undetermined. The CDR3 nucleotides are TGTGCCAGCAGTTTAGCTTCCCCCTACGAGCAGTACTTC. This encodes CASSLASPYEQYF. The variable domain in full, completed from reference TRBV28 and TRBJ2-7, reads DVKVTQSSRYLVKRTGEKVFLECVQDMDHENMFWYRQDPGLGLRLIYFSYDVKMKEKGDIPEGYSVSREKKERFSLILESASTNQTSMYLCASSLASPYEQYFGPGTRLTVT.